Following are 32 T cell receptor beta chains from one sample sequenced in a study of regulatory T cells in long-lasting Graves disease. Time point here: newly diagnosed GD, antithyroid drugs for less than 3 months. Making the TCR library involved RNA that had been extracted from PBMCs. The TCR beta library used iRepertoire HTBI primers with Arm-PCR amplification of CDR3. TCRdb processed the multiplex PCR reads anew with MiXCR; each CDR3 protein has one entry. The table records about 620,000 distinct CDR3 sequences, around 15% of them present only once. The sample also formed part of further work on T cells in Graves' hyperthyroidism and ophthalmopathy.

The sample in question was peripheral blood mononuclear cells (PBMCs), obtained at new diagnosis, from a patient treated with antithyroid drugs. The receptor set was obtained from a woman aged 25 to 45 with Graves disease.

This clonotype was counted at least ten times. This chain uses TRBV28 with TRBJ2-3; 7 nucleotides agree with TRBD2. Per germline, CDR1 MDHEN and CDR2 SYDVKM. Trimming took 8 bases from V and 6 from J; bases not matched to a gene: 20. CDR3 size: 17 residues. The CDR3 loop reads CASPRRERVWGGDTQYF. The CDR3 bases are TGTGCCAGCCCTCGTCGGGAGCGGGTCTGGGGAGGGGATACGCAGTATTTT.

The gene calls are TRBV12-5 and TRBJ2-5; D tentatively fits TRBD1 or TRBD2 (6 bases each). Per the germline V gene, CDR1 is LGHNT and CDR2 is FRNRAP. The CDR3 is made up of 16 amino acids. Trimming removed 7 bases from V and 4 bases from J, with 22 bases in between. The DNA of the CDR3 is TGTGCTAGTGCCTCTGGACAGAATAGCGGTTTAGAGACCCAGTACTTC. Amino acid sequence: CASASGQNSGLETQYF.

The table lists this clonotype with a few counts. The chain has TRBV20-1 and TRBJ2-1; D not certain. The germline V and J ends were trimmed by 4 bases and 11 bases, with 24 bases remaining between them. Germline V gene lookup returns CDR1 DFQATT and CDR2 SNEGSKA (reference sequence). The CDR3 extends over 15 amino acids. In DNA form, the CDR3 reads TGCAGTGCTACCACCACAGAATTGGGCGGTTCGCAGCAGTTCTTC. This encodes CSATTTELGGSQQFF.

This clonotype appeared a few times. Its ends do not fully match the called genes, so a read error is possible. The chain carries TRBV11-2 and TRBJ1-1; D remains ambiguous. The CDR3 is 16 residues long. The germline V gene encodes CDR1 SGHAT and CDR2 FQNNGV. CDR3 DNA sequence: TGCGCCAGCAGCCAAGATTTGAGTATCCTCTATACCCAGGCTTTCTTT. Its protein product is CASSQDLSILYTQAFF.

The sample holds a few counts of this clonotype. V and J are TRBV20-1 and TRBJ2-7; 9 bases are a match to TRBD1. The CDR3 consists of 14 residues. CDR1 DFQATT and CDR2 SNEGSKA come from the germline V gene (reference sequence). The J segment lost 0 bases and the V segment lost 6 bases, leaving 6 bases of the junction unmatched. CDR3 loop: CSAARQGGSYEQYF. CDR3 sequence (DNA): TGCAGTGCGGCTAGACAGGGGGGCTCCTACGAGCAGTACTTC.

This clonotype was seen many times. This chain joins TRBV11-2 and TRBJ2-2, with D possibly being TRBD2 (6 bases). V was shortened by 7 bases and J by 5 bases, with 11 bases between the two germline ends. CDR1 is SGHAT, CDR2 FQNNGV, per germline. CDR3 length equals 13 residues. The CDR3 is CASTVRGTGELFF. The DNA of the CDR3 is TGTGCCAGCACCGTGCGGGGTACCGGGGAGCTGTTTTTT.

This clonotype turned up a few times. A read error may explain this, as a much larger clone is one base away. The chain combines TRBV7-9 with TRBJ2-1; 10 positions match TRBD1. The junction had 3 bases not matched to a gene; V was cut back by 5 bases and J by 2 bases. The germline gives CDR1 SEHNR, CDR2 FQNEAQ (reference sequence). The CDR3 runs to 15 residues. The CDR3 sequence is CASSVGQGAYNEQFF. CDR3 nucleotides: TGTGCCAGCAGCGTAGGACAGGGGGCCTACAATGAGCAGTTCTTC.

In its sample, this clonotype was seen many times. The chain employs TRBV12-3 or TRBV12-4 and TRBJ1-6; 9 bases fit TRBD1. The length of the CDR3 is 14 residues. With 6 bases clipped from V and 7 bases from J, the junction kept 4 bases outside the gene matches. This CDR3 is CASRTGTGNSPLHF. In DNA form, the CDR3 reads TGTGCCAGCAGAACGGGGACAGGGAATTCACCCCTCCACTTT.

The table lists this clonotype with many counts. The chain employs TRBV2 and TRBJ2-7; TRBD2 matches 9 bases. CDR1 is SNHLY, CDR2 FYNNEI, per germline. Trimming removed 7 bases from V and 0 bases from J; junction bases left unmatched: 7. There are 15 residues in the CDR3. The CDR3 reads CASTRSGLASYEQYF. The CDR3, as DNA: TGTGCCAGCACAAGATCGGGACTAGCCTCCTACGAGCAGTACTTC.

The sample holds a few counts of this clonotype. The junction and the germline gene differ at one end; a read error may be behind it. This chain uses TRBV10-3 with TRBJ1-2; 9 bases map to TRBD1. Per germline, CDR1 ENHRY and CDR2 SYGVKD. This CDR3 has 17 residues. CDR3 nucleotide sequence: TGTACCATCAGTGAGACATCGGGACAGGGTGGCGGTTTTGGCTACACCTTC. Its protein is CTISETSGQGGGFGYTF.

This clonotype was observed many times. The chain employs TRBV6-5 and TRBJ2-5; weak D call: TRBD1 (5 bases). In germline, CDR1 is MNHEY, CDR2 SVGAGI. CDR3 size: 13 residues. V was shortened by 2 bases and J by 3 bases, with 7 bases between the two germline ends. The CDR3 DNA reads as TGTGCCAGCAGTTACCTAGGGGAAGAGACCCAGTACTTC. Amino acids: CASSYLGEETQYF.

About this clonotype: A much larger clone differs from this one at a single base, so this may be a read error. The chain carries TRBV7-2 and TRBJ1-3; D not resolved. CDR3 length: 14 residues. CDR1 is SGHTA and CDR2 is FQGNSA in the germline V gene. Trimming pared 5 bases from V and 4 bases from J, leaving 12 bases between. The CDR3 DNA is TGTGCCAGCAGCCCCCCCGGGTACGGAAACACCATATATTTT. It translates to CASSPPGYGNTIYF.

The DNA of the CDR3 is TGTGCCAGCAGCCCGGCGGGCATCGAGGGAGATACGCAGTATTTT. Protein sequence: CASSPAGIEGDTQYF. V usage is TRBV5-4 and J usage is TRBJ2-3; a possible D gene is TRBD2 (5 bases). Germline V CDR1 and CDR2: SGHNT, YYREEE (reference sequence). This CDR3 contains 15 residues. Between the trimmed V and J ends, which lost 4 bases and 5 bases, there was a span of 17 bases.

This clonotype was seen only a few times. In nucleotides, the CDR3 is TGCGCCAGCAGAGACGTCGAGCAGTTCTTC. Protein sequence: CASRDVEQFF. This rearrangement joins TRBV5-1 to TRBJ2-1; no reliable D call. Germline V gene data show CDR1 as SGHRS and CDR2 as YFSETQ. The CDR3 consists of 10 residues. V was trimmed by 5 bases and J by 10 bases, leaving 7 bases between them.

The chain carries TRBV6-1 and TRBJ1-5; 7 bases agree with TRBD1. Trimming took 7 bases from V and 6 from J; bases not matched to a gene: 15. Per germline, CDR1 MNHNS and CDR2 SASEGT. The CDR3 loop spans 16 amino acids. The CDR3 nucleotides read TGTGCCAGCACCTCGACAGGGAAGGTTGGCAGTCAGCCCCAGCATTTT. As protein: CASTSTGKVGSQPQHF.

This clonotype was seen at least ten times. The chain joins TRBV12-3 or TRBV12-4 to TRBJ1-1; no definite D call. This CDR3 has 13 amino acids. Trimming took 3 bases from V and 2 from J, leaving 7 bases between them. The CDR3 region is CASSLEYNTEAFF. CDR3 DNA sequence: TGTGCCAGCAGTTTGGAGTACAACACTGAAGCTTTCTTT.

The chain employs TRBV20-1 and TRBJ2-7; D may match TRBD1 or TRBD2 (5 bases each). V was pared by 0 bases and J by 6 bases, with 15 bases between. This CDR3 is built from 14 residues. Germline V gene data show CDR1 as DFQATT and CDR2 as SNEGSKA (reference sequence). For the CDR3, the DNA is TGCAGTGCTAGAGAAGCAGGGAAGGAGGCCGAGCAGTACTTC. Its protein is CSAREAGKEAEQYF.

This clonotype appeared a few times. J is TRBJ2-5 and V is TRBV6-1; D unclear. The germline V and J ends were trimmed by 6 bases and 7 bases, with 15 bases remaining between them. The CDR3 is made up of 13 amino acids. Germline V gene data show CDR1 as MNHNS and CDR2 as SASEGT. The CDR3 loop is CASSLGSDGTQYF. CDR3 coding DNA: TGTGCCAGCAGCCTAGGGTCCGACGGGACCCAGTACTTC.

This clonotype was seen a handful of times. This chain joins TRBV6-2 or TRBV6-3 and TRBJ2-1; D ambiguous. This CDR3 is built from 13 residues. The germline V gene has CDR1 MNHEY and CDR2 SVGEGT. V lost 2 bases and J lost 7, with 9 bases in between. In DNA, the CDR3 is TGTGCCAGCAGTTACGGCAGGAATAATGAGCAGTTCTTC. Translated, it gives CASSYGRNNEQFF.

Here the CDR3 reads CASSVTEGREKLFF. The CDR3 DNA is TGTGCCAGCAGCGTGACAGAGGGGCGGGAAAAACTGTTTTTT. This chain connects TRBV7-8 to TRBJ1-4, with TRBD1 as a possible D gene (5 bases). V lost 5 bases and J lost 8, with 15 bases in between. The CDR3 loop spans 14 amino acids. CDR1 is SGHVS and CDR2 is FQNEAQ in the germline V gene.

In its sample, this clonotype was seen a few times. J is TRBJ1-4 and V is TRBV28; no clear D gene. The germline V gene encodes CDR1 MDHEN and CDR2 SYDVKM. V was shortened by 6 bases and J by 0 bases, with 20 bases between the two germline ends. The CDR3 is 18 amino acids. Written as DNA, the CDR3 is TGTGCCAGCAGCCACCCGGACGTCGGGCTTGCAACTAATGAAAAACTGTTTTTT. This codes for CASSHPDVGLATNEKLFF.

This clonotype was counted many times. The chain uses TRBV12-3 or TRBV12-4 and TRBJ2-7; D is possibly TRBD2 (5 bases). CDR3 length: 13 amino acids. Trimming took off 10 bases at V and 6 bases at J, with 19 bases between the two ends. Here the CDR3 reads CATRAGGISEQYF. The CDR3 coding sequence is TGTGCCACCCGGGCCGGAGGAATCAGCGAGCAGTACTTC.

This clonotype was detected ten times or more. In nucleotides, the CDR3 is TGTGCCAGCAGAGGCAGTTGGGGGATCCAAGAGACCCAGTACTTC. Translation: CASRGSWGIQETQYF. The chain links TRBV11-1 to TRBJ2-5; the D gene could be TRBD1 or TRBD2 (5 bases each). V gave up 6 bases and J gave up 1 base, with 15 bases separating them. The CDR3 extends over 15 amino acids. From germline, CDR1 is SGHAT and CDR2 FQDESV (reference sequence).

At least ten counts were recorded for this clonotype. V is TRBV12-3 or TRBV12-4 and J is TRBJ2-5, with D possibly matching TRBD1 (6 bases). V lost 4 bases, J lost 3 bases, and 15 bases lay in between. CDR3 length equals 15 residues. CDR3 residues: CASSSRDTRKETQYF. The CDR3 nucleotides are TGTGCCAGCAGTTCCCGGGACACCCGAAAAGAGACCCAGTACTTC.

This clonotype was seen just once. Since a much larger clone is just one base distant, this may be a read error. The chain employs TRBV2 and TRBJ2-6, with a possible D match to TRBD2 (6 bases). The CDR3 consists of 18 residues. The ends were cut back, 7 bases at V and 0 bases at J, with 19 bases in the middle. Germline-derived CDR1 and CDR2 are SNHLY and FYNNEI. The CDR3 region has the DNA TGTGCCAGCAATATTATAGCGGACGACGGCTCTGGGGCCAACGTCCTGACTTTC. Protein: CASNIIADDGSGANVLTF.

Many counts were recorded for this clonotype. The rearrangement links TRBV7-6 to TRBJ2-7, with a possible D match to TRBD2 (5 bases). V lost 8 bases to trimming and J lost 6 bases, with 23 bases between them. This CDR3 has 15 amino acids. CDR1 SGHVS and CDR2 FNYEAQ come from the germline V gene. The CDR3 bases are TGTGCCAGCTCCCCGCGGGCCACCTCGTTAGGCGAGCAGTACTTC. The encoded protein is CASSPRATSLGEQYF.

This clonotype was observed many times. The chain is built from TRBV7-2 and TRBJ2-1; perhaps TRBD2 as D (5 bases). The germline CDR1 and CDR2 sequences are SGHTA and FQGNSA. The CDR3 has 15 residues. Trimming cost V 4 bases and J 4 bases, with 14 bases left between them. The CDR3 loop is CASSSDLGVYNEQFF. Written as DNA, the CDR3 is TGTGCCAGCAGCTCCGATCTCGGGGTATACAATGAGCAGTTCTTC.

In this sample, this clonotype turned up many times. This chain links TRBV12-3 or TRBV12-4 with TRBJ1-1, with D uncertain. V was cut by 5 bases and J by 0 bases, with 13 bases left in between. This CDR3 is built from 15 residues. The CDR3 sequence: CASSPQEWLNTEAFF. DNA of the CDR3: TGTGCCAGCAGTCCCCAAGAGTGGCTGAACACTGAAGCTTTCTTT.

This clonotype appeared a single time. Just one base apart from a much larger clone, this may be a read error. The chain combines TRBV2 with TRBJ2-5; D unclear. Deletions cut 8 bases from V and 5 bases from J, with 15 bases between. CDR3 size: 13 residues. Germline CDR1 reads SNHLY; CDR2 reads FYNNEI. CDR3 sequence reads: CASGQPPDETQYF. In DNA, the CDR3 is TGTGCCAGCGGTCAGCCCCCAGATGAGACCCAGTACTTC.

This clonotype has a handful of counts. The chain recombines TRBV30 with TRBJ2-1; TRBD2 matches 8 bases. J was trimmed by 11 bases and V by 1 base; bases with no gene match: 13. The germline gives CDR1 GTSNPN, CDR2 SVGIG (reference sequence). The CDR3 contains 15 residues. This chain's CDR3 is CAWSGGGLGLVQQFF. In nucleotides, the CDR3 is TGTGCCTGGAGTGGAGGGGGACTAGGTTTGGTTCAGCAGTTCTTC.

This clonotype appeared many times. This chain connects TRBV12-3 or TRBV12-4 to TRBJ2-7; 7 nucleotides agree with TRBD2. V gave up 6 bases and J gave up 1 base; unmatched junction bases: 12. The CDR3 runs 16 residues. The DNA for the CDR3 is TGTGCCAGCAGGCACAAGCCCGGGACTATGTCCTACGAGCAGTACTTC. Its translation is CASRHKPGTMSYEQYF.

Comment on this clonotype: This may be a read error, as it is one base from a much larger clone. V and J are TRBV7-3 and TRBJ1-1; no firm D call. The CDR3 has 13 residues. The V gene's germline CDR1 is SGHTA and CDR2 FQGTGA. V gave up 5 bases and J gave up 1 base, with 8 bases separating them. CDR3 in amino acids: CASSPNPNTEAFF. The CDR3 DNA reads TGTGCCAGCAGCCCAAACCCGAACACTGAAGCTTTCTTT.